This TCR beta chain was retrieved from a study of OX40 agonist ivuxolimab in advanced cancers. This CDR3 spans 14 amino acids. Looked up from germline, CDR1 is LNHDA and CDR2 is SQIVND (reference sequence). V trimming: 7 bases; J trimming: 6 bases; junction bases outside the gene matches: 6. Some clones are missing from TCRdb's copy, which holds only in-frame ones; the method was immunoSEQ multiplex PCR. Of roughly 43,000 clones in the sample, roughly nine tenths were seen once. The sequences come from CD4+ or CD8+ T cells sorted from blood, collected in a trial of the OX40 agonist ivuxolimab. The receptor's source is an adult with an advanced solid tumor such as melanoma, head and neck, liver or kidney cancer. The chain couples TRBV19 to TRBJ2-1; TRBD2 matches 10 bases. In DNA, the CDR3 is TGTGCCAGTAAGTTTCGGACTAGCGGCAATGAGCAGTTCTTC. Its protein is CASKFRTSGNEQFF.